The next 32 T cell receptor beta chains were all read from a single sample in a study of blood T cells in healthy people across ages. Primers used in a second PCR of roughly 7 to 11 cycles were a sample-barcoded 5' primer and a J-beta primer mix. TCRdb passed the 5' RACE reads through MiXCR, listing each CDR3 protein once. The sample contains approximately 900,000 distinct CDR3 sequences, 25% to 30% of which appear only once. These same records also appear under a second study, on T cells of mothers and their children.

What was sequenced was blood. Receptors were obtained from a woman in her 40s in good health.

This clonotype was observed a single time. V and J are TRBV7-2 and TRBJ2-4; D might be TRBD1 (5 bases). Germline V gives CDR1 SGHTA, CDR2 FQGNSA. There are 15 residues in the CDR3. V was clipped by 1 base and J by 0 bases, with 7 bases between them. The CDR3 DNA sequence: TGTGCCAGCAGCTTAGGGACATCAGCCAAAAACATTCAGTACTTC. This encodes CASSLGTSAKNIQYF.

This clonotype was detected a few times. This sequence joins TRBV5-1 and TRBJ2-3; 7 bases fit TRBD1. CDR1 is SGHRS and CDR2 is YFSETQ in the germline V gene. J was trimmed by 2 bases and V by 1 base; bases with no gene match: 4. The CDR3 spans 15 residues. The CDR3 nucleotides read TGCGCCAGCAGCTTGAGTGGACAGGACACAGATACGCAGTATTTT. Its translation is CASSLSGQDTDTQYF.

The CDR3 bases are TGTGCCAGCATGATGGCGGGGGGACAAGAGACCCAGTACTTC. Its protein is CASMMAGGQETQYF. The chain carries TRBV5-6 and TRBJ2-5; the match to TRBD2 covers 8 bases. The CDR3 runs to 14 residues. Unmatched junction bases numbered 6, after V lost 6 bases and J lost 2 bases. The germline V gene has CDR1 SGHDT and CDR2 YYEEEE.

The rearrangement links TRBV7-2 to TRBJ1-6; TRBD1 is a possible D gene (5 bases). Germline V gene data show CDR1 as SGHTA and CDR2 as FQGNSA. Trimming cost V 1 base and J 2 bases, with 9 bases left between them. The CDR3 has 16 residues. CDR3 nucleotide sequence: TGTGCCAGCAGCTTAGGACAGTTTACCTATAATTCACCCCTCCACTTT. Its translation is CASSLGQFTYNSPLHF.

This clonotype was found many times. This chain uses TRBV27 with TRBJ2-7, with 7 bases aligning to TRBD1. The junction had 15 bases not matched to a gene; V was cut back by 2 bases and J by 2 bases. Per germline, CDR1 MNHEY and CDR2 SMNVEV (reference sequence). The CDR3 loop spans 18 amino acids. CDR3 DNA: TGTGCCAGCAGTTTAGTGGGTTCCGGGACAGAGATTACCTACGAGCAGTACTTC. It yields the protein CASSLVGSGTEITYEQYF.

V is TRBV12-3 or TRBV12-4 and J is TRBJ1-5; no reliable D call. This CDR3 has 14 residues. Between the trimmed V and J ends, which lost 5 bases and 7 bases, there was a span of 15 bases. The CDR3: CASSRLGEGQPQHF. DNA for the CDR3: TGTGCCAGCAGTAGGCTCGGAGAAGGACAGCCCCAGCATTTT.

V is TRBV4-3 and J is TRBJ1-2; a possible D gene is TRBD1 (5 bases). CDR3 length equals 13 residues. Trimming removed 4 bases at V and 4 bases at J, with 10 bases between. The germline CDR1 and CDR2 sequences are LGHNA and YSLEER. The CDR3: CASSPTVGYGYTF. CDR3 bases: TGCGCCAGCAGCCCGACAGTTGGCTATGGCTACACCTTC.

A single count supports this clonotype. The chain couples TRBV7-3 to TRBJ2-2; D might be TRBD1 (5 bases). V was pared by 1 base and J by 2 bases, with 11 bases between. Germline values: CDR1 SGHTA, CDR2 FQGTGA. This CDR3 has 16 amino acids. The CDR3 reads CASSLMGQINTGELFF. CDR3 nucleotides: TGTGCCAGCAGCTTAATGGGGCAGATTAACACCGGGGAGCTGTTTTTT. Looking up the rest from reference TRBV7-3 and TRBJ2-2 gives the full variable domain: GAGVSQTPSNKVTEKGKYVELRCDPISGHTALYWYRQSLGQGPEFLIYFQGTGAADDSGLPNDRFFAVRPEGSVSTLKIQRTERGDSAVYLCASSLMGQINTGELFFGEGSRLTVL.

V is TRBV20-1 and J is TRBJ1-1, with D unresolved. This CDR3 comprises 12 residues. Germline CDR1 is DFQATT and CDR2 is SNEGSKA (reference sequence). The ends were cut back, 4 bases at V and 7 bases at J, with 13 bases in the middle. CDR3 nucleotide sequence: TGCAGTGCTAACCTGGGTTGGGGTGAAGCTTTCTTT. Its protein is CSANLGWGEAFF.

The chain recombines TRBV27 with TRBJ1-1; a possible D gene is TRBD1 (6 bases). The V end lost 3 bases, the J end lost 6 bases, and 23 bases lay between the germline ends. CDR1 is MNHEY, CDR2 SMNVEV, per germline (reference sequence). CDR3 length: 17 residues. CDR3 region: CASSFARKGGKVSEAFF. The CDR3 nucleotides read TGTGCCAGCAGTTTCGCGCGCAAGGGGGGGAAGGTCTCTGAAGCTTTCTTT.

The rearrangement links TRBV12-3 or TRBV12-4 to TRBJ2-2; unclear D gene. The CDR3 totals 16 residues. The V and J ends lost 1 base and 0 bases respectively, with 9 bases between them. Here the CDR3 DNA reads TGTGCCAGCAGTTTAGATCCTCGGGCGAACACCGGGGAGCTGTTTTTT. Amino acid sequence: CASSLDPRANTGELFF.

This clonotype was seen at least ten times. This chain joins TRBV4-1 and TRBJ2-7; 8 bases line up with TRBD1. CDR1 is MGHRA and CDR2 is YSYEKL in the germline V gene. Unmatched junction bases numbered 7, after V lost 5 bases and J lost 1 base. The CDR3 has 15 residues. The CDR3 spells CASSSGQDSSYEQYF. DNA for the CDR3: TGCGCCAGCAGCTCGGGACAGGATTCTTCCTACGAGCAGTACTTC.

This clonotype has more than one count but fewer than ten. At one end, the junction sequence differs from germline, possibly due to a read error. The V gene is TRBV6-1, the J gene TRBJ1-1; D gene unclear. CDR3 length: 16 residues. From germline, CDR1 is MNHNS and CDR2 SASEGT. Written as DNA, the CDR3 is TGTGCCTGCAGTGAAGGTCTCACGACTTGGAACACTGAAGCTTTCTTT. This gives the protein CACSEGLTTWNTEAFF.

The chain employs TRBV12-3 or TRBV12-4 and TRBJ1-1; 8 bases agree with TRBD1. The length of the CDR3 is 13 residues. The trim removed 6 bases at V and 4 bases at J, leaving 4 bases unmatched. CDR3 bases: TGTGCCAGCAGGGGAACAGGGGGCACTGAAGCTTTCTTT. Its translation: CASRGTGGTEAFF.

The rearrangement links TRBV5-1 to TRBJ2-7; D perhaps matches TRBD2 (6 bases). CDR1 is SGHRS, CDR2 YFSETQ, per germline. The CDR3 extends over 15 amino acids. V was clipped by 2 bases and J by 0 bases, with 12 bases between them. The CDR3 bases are TGCGCCAGCAGCTTAAGAACGGGAGCCTCCTACGAGCAGTACTTC. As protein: CASSLRTGASYEQYF.

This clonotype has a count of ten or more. The CDR3 loop reads CASSRDRLAKNIQYF. The DNA of the CDR3 is TGTGCCAGCAGCCGGGACAGGCTAGCCAAAAACATTCAGTACTTC. This rearrangement joins TRBV7-9 to TRBJ2-4; 8 nucleotides agree with TRBD1. This CDR3 region has 15 residues. V trimming: 5 bases; J trimming: 0 bases; junction bases outside the gene matches: 3. Germline lookup yields CDR1 SEHNR and CDR2 FQNEAQ (reference sequence).

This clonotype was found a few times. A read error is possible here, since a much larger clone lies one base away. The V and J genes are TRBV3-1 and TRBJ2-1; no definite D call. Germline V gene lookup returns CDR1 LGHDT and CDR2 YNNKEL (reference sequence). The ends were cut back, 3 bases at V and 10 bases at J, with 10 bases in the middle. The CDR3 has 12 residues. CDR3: CASSHAHWEQFF. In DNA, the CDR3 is TGTGCCAGCAGCCATGCCCACTGGGAGCAGTTCTTC.

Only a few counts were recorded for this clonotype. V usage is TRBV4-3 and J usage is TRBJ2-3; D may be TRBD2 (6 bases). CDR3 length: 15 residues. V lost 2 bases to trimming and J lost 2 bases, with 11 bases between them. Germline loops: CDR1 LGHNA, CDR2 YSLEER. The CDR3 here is CASSQRRGPTDTQYF. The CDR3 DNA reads TGCGCCAGCAGCCAACGGCGGGGACCCACAGATACGCAGTATTTT.

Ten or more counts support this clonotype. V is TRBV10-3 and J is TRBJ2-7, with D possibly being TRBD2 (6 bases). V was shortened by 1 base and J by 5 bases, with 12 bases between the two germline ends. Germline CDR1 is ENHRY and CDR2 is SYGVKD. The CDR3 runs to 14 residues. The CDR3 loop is CAISELAASNEQYF. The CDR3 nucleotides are TGTGCCATCAGTGAGTTAGCGGCGAGCAACGAGCAGTACTTC.

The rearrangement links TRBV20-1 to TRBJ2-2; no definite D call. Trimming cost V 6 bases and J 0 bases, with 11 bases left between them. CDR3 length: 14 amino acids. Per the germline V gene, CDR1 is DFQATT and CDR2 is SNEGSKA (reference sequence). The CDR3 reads CSATELANTGELFF. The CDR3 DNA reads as TGCAGTGCGACCGAATTGGCGAACACCGGGGAGCTGTTTTTT.

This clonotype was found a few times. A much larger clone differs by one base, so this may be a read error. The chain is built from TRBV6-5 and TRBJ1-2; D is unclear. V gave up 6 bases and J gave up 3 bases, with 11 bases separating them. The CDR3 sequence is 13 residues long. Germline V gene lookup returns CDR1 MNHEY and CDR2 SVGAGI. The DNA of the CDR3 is TGTGCCAGCAGGTACAGTCCGGACTATGGCTACACCTTC. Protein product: CASRYSPDYGYTF.

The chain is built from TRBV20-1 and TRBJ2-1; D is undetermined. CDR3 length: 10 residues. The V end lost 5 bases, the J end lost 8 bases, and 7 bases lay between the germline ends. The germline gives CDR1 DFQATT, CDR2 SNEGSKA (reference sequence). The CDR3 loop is CSAGPYEQFF. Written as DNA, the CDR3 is TGCAGTGCTGGGCCGTATGAGCAGTTCTTC.

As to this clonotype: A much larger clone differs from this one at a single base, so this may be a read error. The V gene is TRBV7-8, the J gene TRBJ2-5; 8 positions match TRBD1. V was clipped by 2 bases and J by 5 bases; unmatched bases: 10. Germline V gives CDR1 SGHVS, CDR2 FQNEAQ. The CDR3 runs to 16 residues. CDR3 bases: TGTGCCAGCAGCTTACCGGGACAGGAGTTAGGGGAGACCCAGTACTTC. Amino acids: CASSLPGQELGETQYF.

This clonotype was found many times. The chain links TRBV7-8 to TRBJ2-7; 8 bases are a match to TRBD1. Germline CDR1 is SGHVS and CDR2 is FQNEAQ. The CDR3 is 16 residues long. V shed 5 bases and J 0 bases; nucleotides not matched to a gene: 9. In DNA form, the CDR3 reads TGTGCCAGCAGCCCACGGACAGGGCAAGGCTCCTACGAGCAGTACTTC. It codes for CASSPRTGQGSYEQYF.

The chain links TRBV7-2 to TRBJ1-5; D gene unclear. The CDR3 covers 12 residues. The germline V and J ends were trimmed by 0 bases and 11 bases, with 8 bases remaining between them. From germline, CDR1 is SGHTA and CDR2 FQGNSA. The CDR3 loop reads CASSLADGAQHF. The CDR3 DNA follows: TGTGCCAGCAGCTTAGCTGACGGGGCCCAGCATTTT.

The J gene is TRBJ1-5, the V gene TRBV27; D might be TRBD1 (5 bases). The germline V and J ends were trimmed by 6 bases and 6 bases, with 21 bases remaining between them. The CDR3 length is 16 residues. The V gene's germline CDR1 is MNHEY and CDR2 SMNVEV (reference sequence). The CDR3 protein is CASSQTGTAVGQPQHF. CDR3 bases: TGTGCCAGCAGCCAAACGGGGACCGCGGTGGGTCAGCCCCAGCATTTT.

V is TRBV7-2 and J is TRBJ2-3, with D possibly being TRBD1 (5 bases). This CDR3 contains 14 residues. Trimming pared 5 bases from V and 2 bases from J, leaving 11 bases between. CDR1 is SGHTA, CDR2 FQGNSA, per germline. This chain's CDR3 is CASSETVTTDTQYF. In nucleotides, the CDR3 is TGTGCCAGCAGCGAGACAGTCACCACAGATACGCAGTATTTT.

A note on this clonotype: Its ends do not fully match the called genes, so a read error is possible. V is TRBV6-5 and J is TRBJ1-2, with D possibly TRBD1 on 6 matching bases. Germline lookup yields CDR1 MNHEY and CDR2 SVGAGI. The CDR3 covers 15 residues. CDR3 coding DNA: TGTGCCAGCAGTTCCCCTTCGGGAAACTCTGGGGGCTGCACCTTC. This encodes CASSSPSGNSGGCTF.

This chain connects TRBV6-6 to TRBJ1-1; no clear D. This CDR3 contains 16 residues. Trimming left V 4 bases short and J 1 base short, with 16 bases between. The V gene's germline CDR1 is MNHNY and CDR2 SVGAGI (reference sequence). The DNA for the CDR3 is TGTGCCAGCAGTTTCCTGAACAGCGATCCGAACACTGAAGCTTTCTTT. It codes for CASSFLNSDPNTEAFF.

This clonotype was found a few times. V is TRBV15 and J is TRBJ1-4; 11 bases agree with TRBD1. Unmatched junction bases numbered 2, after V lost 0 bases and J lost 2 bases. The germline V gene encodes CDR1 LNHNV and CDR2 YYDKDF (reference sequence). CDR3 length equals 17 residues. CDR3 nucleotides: TGTGCCACCAGCAGAGATGGACAGGGGGCTACTAATGAAAAACTGTTTTTT. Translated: CATSRDGQGATNEKLFF.

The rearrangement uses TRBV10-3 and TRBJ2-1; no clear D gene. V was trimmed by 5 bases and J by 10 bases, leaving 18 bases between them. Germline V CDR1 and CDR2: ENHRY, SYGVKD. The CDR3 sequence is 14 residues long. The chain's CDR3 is CAISLSGSSYEQFF. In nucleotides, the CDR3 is TGTGCCATCAGTCTGTCGGGCAGCTCCTACGAGCAGTTCTTC.

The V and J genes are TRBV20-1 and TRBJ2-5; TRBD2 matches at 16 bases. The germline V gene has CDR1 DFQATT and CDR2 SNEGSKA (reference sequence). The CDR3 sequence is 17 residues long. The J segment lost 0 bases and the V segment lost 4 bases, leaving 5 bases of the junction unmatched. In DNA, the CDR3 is TGCAGTGCTAAACCGGGACTAGCGGGGGGGTACCAAGAGACCCAGTACTTC. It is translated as CSAKPGLAGGYQETQYF.